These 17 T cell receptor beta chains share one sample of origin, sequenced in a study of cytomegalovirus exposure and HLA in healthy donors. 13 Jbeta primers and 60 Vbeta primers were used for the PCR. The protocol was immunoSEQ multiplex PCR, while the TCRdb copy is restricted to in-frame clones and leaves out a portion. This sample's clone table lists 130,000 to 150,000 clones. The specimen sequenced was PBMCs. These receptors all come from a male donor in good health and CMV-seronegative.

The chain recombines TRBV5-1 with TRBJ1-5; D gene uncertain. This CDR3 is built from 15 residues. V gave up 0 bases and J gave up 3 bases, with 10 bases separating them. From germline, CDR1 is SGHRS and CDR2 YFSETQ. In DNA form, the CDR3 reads TGCGCCAGCAGCTTGGACGGGGTTCCCAATCAGCCCCAGCATTTT. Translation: CASSLDGVPNQPQHF.

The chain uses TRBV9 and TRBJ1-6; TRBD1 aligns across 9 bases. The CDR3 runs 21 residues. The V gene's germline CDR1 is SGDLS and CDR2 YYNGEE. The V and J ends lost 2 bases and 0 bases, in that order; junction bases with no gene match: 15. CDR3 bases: TGTGCCAGCAGCGTCCGGGGACAGGGCTTCGAAAGTAGCTCCTATAATTCACCCCTCCACTTT. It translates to CASSVRGQGFESSSYNSPLHF.

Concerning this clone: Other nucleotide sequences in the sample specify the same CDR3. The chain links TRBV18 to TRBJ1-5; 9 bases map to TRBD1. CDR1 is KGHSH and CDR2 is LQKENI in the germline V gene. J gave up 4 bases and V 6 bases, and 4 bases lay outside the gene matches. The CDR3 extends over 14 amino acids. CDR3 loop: CASSPGQGNQPQHF. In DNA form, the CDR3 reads TGTGCCAGCTCCCCAGGACAGGGGAATCAGCCCCAGCATTTT.

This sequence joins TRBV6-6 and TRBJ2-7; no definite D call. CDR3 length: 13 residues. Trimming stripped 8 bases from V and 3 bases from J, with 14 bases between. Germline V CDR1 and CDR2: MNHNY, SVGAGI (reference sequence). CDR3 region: CASSSNRVYEQYF. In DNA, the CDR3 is TGTGCCAGCTCTTCCAACCGAGTCTACGAGCAGTACTTC.

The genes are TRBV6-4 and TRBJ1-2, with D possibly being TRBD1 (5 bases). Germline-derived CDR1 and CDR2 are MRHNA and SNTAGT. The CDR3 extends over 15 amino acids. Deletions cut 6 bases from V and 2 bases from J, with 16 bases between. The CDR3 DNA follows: TGTGCCAGCAGGCCCCAAGGGGTGTTAAACTATGGCTACACCTTC. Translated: CASRPQGVLNYGYTF.

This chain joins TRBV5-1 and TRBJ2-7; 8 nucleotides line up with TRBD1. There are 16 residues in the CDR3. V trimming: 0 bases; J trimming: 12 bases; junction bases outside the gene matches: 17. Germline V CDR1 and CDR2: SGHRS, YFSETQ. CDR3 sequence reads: CASSLAADRVAGSRYF. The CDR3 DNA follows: TGCGCCAGCAGCTTGGCCGCGGACAGGGTTGCTGGGAGCCGGTACTTC.

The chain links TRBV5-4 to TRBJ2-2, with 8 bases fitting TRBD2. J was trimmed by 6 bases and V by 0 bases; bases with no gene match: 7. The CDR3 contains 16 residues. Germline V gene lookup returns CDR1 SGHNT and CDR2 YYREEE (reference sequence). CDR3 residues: CASSLVGGGPAGELFF. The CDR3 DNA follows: TGTGCCAGCAGCTTGGTCGGCGGGGGGCCCGCCGGGGAGCTGTTTTTT.

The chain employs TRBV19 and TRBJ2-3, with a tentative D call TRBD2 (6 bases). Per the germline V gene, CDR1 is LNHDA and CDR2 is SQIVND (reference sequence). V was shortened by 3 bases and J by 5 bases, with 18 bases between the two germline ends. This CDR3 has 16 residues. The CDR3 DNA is TGTGCCAGTAGTATGAGGGGCGTAGGAGGGCAAGATACGCAGTATTTT. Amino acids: CASSMRGVGGQDTQYF.

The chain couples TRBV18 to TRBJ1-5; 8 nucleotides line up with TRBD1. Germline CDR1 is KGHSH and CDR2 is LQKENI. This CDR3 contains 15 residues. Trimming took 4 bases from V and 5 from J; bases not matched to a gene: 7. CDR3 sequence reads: CASSRLGTGDQPQHF. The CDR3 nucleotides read TGTGCCAGCTCACGACTGGGGACAGGTGATCAGCCCCAGCATTTT.

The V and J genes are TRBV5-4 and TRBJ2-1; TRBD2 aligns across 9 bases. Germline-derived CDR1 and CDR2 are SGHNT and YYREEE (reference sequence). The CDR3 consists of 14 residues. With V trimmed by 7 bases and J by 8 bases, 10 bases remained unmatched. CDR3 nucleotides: TGTGCCAGCGTTCTAGCGGGATTGAGCGATGAGCAGTTCTTC. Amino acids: CASVLAGLSDEQFF. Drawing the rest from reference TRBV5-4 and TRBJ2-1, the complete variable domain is ETGVTQSPTHLIKTRGQQVTLRCSSQSGHNTVSWYQQALGQGPQFIFQYYREEENGRGNFPPRFSGLQFPNYSSELNVNALELDDSALYLCASVLAGLSDEQFFGPGTRLTVL.

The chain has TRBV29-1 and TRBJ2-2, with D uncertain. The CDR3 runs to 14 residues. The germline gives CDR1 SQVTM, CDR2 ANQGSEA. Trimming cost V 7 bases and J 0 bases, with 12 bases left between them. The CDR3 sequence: CSASIPANTGELFF. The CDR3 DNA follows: TGCAGCGCCTCCATCCCAGCGAACACCGGGGAGCTGTTTTTT.

CDR3 sequence: CASSNGGDYYEQYF. CDR3 coding DNA: TGTGCCAGTAGTAATGGGGGGGATTACTACGAGCAGTACTTC. J is TRBJ2-7 and V is TRBV19; TRBD2 agrees at 7 bases. Germline assignment: CDR1 LNHDA and CDR2 SQIVND (reference sequence). The CDR3 loop spans 14 amino acids. J was trimmed by 3 bases and V by 4 bases; bases with no gene match: 6.

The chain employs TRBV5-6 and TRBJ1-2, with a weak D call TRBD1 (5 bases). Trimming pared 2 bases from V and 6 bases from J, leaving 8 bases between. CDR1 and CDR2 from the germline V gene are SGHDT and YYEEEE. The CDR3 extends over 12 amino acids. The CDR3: CASSFQQDGYTF. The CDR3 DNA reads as TGTGCCAGCAGCTTCCAACAGGATGGCTACACCTTC.

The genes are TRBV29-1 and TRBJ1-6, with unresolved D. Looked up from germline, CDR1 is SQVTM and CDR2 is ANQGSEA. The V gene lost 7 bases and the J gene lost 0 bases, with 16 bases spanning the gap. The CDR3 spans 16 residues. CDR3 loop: CSGEGGARSYNSPLHF. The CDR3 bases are TGCAGCGGAGAAGGTGGAGCCCGCTCCTATAATTCACCCCTCCACTTT.

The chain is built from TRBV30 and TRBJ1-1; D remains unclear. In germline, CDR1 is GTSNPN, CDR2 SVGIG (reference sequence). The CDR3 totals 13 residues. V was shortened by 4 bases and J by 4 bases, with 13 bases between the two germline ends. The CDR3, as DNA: TGTGCCTGGACCCGGCATTCGGGCACTGAAGCTTTCTTT. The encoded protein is CAWTRHSGTEAFF.

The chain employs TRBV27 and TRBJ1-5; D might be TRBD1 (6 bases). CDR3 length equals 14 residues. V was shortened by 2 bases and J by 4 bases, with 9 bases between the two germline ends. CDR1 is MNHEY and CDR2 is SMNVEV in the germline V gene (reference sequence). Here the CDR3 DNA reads TGTGCCAGCAGTTTAGGGGGGGCAAATCAGCCCCAGCATTTT. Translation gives CASSLGGANQPQHF.

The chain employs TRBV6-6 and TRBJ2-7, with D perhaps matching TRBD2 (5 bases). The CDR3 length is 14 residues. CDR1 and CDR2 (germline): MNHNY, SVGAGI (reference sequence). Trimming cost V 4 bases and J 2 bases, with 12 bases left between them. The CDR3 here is CASSSQTGAYEQYF. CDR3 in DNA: TGTGCCAGCAGTTCCCAGACCGGGGCCTACGAGCAGTACTTC.